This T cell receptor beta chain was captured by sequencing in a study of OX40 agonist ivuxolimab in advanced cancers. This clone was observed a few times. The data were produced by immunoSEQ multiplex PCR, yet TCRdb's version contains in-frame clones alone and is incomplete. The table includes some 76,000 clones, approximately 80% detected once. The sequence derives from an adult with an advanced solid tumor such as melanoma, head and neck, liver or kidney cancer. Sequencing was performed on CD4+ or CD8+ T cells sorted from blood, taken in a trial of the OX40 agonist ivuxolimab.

This chain's CDR3 is CASSLGDWGGQPQHF. CDR3 sequence (DNA): TGTGCCAGCAGCTTAGGGGATTGGGGGGGCCAGCCCCAGCATTTT. The chain joins TRBV5-6 to TRBJ1-5; tentatively, D is TRBD1 (6 bases). Germline V lookup: CDR1 SGHDT, CDR2 YYEEEE. Trimming left V 2 bases short and J 7 bases short, with 16 bases between. The CDR3 runs to 15 residues.